This record concerns one TCR beta chain sequence. Its antigen is unidentified. V shed 2 bases and J shed 2 bases, with 12 bases lying between them. Germline lookup yields CDR1 WSHSY and CDR2 SAAADI. The CDR3 length is 15 residues. The entry originates in a study of response to subunit inactivated influenza vaccine. Study findings and constraints: Each seasonal influenza vaccination recruits few new T cells, the authors suggested.

TCRdb passed the RT-PCR reads through MiXCR, listing each CDR3 protein once. The table has around 850,000 distinct CDR3 sequences, approximately 17% seen once; the top ten hold approximately 11%. This receptor was taken from a man aged 50 or older who received an inactivated influenza vaccine. The chain employs TRBV10-2 and TRBJ2-5; D is unresolved. This specimen was PBMCs from blood, taken about 5 days after vaccination. As DNA, the CDR3 is TGCGCCAGCAGTGAGGAAGACTGGAGACAAGAGACCCAGTACTTC. This translates into CASSEEDWRQETQYF.